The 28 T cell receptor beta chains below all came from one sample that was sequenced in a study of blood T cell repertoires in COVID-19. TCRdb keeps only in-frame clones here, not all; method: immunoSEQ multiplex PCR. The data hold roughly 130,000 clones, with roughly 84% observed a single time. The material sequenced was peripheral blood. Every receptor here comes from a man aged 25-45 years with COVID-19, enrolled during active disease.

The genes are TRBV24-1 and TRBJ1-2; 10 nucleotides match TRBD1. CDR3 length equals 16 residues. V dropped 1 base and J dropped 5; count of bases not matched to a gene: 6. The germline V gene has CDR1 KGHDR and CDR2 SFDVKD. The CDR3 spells CATSDLFGTGVYGYTF. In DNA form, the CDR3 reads TGTGCCACCAGTGATTTATTTGGGACAGGGGTTTATGGCTACACCTTC.

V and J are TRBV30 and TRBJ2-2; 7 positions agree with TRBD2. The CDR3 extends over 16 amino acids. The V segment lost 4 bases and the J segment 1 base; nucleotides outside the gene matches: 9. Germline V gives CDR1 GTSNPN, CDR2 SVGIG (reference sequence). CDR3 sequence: CAWKTGLVLNTGELFF. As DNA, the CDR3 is TGTGCCTGGAAAACTGGACTAGTCCTGAACACCGGGGAGCTGTTTTTT.

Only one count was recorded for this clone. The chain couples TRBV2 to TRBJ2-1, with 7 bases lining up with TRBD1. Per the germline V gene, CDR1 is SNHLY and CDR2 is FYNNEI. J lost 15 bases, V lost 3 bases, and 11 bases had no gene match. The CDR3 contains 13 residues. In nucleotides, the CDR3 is TGTGCCAGCAGTGACGGTGTCGGGGACAGCGGGTTCTTC. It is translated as CASSDGVGDSGFF.

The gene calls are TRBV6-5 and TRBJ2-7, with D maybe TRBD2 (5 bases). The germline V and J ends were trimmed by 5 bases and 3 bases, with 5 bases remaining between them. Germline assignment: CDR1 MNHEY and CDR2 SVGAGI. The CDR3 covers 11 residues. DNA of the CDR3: TGTGCCAGCAGTCGGGGCTACGAGCAGTACTTC. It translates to CASSRGYEQYF.

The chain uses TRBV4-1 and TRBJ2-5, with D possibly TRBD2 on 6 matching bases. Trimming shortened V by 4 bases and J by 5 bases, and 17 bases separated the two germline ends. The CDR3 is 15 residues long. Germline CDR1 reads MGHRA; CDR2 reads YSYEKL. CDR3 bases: TGCGCCAGCAGCCCCCAAGGGTCGGGGGAGGAGACCCAGTACTTC. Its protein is CASSPQGSGEETQYF.

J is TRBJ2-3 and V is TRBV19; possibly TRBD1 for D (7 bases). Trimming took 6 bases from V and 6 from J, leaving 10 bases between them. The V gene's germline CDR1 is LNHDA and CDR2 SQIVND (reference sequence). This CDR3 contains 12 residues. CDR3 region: CASRAGGDTQYF. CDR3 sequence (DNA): TGTGCCAGTAGGGCAGGGGGGGATACGCAGTATTTT. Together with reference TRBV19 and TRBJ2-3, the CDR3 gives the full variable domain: DGGITQSPKYLFRKEGQNVTLSCEQNLNHDAMYWYRQDPGQGLRLIYYSQIVNDFQKGDIAEGYSVSREKKESFPLTVTSAQKNPTAFYLCASRAGGDTQYFGPGTRLTVL.

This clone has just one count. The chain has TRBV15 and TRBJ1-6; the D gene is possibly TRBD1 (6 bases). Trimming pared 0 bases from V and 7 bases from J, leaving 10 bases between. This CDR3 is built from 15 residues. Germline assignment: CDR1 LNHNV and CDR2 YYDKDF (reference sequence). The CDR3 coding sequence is TGTGCCACCAGCAGAGAACAGGGAGCCAATTCACCCCTCCACTTT. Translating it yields CATSREQGANSPLHF.

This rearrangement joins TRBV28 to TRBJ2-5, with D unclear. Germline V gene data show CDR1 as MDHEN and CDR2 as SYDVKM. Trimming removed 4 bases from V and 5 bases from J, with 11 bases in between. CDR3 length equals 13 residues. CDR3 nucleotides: TGTGCCAGCAGTTCCGGCGGAAGGGAGACCCAGTACTTC. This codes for CASSSGGRETQYF.

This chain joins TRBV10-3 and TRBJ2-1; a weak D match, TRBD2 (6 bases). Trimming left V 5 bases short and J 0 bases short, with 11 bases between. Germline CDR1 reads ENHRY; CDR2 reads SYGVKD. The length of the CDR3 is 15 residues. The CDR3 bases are TGTGCCATCAGTAGAGACGGGAGCTCCTACAATGAGCAGTTCTTC. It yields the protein CAISRDGSSYNEQFF.

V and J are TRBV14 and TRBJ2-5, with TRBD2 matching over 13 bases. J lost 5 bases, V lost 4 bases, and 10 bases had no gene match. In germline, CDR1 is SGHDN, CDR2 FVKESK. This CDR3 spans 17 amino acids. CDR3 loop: CASSPGLAGDFWETQYF. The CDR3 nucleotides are TGTGCCAGCAGCCCTGGACTAGCGGGAGACTTTTGGGAGACCCAGTACTTC.

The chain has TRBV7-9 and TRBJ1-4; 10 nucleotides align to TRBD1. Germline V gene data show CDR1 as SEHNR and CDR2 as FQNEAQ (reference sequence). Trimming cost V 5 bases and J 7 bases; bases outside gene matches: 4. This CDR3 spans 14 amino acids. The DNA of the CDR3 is TGTGCCAGCAGCACCGGGACAGGGGTTGAAAAACTGTTTTTT. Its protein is CASSTGTGVEKLFF.

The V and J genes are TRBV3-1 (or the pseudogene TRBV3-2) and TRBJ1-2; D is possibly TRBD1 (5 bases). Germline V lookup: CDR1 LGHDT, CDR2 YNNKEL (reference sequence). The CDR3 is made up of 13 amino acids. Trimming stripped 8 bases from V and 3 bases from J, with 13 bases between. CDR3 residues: CASGQGPDYGYTF. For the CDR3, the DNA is TGTGCCAGCGGGCAGGGTCCGGACTATGGCTACACCTTC.

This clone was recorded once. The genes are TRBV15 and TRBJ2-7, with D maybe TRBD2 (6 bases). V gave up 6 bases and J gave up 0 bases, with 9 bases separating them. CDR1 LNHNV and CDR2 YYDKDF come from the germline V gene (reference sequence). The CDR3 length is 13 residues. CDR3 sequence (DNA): TGTGCCACCAGGGGCGGGAACTCCTACGAGCAGTACTTC. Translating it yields CATRGGNSYEQYF.

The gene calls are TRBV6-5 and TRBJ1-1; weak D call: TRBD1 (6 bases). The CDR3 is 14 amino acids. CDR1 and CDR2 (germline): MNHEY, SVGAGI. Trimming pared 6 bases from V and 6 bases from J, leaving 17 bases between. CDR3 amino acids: CASRLGALGAEAFF. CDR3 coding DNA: TGTGCCAGCAGATTGGGGGCGCTGGGCGCTGAAGCTTTCTTT.

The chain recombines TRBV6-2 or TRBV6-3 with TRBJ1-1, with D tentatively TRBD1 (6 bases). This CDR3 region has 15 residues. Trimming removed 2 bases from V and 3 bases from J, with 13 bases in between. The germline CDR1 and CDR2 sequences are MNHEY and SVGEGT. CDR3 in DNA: TGTGCCAGCAGTTACAAGCAGGGGTGGTACACTGAAGCTTTCTTT. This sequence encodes CASSYKQGWYTEAFF.

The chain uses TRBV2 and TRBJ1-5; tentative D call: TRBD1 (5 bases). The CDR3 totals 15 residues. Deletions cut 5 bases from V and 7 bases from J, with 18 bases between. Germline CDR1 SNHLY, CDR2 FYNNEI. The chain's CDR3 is CASSTRDFTGQPQHF. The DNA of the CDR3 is TGTGCCAGCAGTACCCGGGACTTTACTGGACAGCCCCAGCATTTT.

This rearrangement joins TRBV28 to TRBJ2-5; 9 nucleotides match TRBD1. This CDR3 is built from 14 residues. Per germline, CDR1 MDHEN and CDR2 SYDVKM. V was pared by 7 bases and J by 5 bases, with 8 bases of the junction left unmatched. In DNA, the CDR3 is TGTGCCAGCAATCACAGGGGGCGCGGGGAGACCCAGTACTTC. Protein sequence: CASNHRGRGETQYF.

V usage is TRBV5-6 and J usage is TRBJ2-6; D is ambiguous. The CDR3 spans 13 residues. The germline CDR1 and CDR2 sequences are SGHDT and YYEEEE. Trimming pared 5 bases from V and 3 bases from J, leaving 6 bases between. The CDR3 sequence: CASSQLGANVLTF. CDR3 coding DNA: TGTGCCAGCAGTCAACTTGGGGCCAACGTCCTGACTTTC. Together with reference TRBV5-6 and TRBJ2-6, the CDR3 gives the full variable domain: DAGVTQSPTHLIKTRGQQVTLRCSPKSGHDTVSWYQQALGQGPQFIFQYYEEEERQRGNFPDRFSGHQFPNYSSELNVNALLLGDSALYLCASSQLGANVLTFGAGSRLTVL.

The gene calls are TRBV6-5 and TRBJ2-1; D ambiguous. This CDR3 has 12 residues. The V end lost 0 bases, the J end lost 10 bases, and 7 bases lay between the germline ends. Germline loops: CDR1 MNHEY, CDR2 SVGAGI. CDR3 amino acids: CASSYSPGEQFF. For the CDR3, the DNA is TGTGCCAGCAGTTACTCCCCCGGGGAGCAGTTCTTC.

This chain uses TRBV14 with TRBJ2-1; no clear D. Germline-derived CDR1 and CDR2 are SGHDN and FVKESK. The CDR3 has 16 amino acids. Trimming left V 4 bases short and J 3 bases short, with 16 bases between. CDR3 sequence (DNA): TGTGCCAGCAGCCCCACTCGGTCCCGAGTCTACAATGAGCAGTTCTTC. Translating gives CASSPTRSRVYNEQFF.

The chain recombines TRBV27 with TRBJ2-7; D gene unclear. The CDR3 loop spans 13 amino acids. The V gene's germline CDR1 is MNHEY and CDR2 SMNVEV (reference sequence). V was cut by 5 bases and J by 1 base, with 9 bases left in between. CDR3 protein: CASSRFLSYEQYF. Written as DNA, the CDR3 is TGTGCCAGCAGTCGGTTCCTTTCCTACGAGCAGTACTTC.

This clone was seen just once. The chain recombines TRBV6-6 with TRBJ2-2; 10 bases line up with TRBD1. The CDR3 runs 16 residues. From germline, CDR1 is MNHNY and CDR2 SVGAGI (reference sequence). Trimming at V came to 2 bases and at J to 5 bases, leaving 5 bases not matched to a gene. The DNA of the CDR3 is TGTGCCAGCAGTTACCGTTCGGGACAGGGGACCGGGGAGCTGTTTTTT. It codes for CASSYRSGQGTGELFF.

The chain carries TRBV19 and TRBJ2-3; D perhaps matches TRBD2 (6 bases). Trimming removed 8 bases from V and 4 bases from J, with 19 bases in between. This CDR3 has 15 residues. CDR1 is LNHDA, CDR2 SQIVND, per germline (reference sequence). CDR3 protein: CASQGGSMGPDTQYF. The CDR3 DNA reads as TGTGCCAGTCAGGGAGGATCTATGGGGCCAGATACGCAGTATTTT.

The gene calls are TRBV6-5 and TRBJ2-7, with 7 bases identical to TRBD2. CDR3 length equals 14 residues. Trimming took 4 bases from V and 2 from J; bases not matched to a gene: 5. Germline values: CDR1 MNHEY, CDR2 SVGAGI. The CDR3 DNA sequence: TGTGCCAGCAGTTGGGGGGGAGCGACCTACGAGCAGTACTTC. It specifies CASSWGGATYEQYF.

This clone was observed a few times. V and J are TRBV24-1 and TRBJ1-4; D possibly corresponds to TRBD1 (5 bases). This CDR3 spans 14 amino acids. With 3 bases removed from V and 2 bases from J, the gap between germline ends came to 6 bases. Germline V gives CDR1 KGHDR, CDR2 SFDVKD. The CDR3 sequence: CATSDGGTNEKLFF. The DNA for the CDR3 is TGTGCCACCAGTGATGGGGGGACTAATGAAAAACTGTTTTTT.

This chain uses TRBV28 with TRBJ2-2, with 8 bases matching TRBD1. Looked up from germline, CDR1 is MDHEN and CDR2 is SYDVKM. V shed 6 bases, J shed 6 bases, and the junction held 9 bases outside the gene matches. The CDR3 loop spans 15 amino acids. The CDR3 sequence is CASSDDRGMSGELFF. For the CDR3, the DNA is TGTGCCAGCAGCGATGACAGGGGAATGTCCGGGGAGCTGTTTTTT.

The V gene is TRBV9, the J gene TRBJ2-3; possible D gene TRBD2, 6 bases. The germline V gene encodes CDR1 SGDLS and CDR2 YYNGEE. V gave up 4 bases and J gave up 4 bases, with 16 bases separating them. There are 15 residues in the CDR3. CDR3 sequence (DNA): TGTGCCAGCAGCCCCCAGGCCAGGGAGGCAGATACGCAGTATTTT. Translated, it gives CASSPQAREADTQYF.

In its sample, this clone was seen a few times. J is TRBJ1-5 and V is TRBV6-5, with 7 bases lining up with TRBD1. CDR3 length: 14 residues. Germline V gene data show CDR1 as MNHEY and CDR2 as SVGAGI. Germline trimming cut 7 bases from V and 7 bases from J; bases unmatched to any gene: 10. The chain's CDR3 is CASIPSGGTQPQHF. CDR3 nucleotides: TGTGCCAGCATCCCCTCAGGGGGAACCCAGCCCCAGCATTTT.